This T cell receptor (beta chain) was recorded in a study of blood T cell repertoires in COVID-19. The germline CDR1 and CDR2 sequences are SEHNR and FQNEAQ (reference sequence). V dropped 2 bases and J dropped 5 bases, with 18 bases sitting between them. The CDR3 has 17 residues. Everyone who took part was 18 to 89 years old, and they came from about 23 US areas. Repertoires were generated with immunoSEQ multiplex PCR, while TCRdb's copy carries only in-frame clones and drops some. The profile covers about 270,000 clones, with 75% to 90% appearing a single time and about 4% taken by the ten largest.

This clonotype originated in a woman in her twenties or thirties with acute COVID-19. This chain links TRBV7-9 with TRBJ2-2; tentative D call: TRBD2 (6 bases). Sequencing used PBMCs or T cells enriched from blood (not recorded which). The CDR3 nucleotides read TGTGCCAGCAGCTTAATTTCGGCGGGACTTGGGACCGGGGAGCTGTTTTTT. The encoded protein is CASSLISAGLGTGELFF.